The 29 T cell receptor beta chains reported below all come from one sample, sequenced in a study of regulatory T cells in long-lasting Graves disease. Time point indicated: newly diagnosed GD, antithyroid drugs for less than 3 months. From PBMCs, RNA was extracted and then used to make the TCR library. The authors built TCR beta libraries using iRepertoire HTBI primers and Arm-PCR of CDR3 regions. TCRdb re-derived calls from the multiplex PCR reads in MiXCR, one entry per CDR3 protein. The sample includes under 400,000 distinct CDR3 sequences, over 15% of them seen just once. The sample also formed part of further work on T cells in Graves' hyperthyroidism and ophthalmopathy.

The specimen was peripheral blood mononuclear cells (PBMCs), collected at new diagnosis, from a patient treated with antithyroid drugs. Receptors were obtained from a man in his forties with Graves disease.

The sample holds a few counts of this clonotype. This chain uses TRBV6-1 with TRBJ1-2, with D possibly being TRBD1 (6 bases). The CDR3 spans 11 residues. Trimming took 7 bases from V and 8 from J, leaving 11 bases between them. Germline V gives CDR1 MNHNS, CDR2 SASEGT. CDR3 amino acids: CASTQGRGYTF. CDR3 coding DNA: TGTGCCAGCACCCAGGGGCGAGGCTACACCTTC.

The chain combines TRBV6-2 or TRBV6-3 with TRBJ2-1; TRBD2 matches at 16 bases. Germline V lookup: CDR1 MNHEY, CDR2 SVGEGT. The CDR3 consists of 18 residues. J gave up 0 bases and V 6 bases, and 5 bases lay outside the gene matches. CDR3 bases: TGTGCCAGCAGGGGACTAGCGGGGGGGACAAGCTCCTACAATGAGCAGTTCTTC. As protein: CASRGLAGGTSSYNEQFF.

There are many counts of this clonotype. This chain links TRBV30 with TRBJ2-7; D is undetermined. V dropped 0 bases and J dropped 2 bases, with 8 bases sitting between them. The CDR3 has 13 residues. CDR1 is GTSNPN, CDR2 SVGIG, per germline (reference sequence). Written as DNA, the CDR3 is TGTGCCTGGAGTGTACGCAGACCCTACGAGCAGTACTTC. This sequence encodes CAWSVRRPYEQYF.

The CDR3 sequence is CATSDPRQGSSGANVLTF. The DNA for the CDR3 is TGTGCCACCAGTGACCCCAGACAGGGGAGCTCTGGGGCCAACGTCCTGACTTTC. The V gene is TRBV24-1, the J gene TRBJ2-6; 8 nucleotides match TRBD1. Per the germline V gene, CDR1 is KGHDR and CDR2 is SFDVKD. V lost 4 bases and J lost 0; bases outside the gene matches: 7. The CDR3 loop spans 18 amino acids.

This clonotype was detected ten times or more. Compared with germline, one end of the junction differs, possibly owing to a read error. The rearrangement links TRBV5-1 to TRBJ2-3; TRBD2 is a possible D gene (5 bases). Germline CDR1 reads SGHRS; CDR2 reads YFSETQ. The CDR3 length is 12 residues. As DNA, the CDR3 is TGTGCCAGCAGAGGGCGCGCAGATACGCAGTATTTT. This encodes CASRGRADTQYF.

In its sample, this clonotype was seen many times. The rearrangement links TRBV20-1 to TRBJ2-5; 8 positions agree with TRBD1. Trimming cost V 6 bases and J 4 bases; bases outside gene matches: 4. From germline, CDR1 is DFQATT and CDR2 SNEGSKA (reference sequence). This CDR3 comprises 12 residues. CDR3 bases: TGCAGTGCACAACAGGGGGGAGAGACCCAGTACTTC. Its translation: CSAQQGGETQYF.

The chain's CDR3 is CAISEYGYGYTF. The CDR3 DNA reads TGTGCCATCAGTGAGTACGGTTATGGCTACACCTTC. This chain connects TRBV10-3 to TRBJ1-2, with D hard to call. The CDR3 runs 12 residues. The germline V gene has CDR1 ENHRY and CDR2 SYGVKD. The V end was cut by 1 base, the J end by 5 bases, with 5 bases between.

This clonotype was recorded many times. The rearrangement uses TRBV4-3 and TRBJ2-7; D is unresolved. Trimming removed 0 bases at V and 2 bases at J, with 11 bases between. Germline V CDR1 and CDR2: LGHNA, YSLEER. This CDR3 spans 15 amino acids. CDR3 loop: CASSQEAVEPYEQYF. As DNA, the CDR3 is TGCGCCAGCAGCCAAGAGGCGGTAGAGCCCTACGAGCAGTACTTC.

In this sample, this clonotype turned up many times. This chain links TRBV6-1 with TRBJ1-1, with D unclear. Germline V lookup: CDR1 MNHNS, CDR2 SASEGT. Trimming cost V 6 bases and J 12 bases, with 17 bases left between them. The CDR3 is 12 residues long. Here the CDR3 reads CASSNTWIISFF. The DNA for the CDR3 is TGTGCCAGCAGCAATACATGGATTATCTCTTTCTTT.

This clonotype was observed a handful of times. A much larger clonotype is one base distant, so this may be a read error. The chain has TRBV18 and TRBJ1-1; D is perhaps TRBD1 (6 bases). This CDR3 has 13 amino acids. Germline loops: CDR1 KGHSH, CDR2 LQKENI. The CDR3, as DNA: TGTGCCAGCTCGGTCGAACAGGGCACTAAAGCTTTCTTT. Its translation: CASSVEQGTKAFF.

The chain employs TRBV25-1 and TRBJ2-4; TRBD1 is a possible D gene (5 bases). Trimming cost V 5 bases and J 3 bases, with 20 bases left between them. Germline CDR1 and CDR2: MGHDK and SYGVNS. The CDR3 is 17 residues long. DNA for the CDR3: TGTGCCAGCAGTCCCCCCCAGGGCGTCGAGCACAAAAACATTCAGTACTTC. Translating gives CASSPPQGVEHKNIQYF.

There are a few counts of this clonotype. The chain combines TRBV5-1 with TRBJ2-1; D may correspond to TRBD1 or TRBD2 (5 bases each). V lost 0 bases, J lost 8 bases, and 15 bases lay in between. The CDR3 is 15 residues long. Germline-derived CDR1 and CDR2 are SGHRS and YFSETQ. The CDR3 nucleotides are TGCGCCAGCAGCTTGGGGCCCGCCAGGGACGATGAGCAGTTCTTC. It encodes CASSLGPARDDEQFF.

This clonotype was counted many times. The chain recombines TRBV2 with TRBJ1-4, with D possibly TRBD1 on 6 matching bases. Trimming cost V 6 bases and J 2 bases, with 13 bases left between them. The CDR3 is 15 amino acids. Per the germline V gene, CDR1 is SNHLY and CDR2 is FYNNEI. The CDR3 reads CASRSHRATNEKLFF. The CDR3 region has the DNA TGTGCCAGCAGATCCCACAGGGCTACTAATGAAAAACTGTTTTTT.

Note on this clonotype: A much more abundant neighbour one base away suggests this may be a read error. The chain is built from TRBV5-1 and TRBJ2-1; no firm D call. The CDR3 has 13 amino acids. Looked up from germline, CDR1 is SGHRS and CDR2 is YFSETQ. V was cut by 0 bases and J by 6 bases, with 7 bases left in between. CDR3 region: CASSLGVSNEQFF. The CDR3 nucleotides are TGCGCCAGCAGCTTGGGCGTAAGCAATGAGCAGTTCTTC.

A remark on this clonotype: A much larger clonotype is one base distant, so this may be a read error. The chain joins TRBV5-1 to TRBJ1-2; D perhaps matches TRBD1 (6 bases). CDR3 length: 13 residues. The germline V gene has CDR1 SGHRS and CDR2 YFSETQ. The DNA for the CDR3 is TGCGCCAGCAGCTCCTCAGGGGACTATGGCTACGCCTTC. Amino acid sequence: CASSSSGDYGYAF.

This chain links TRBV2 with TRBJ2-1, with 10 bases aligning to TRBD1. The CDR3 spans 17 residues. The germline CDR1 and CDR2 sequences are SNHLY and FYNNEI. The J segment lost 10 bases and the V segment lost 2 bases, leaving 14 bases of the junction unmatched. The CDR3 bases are TGTGCCAGCAGTGAAAAGAGGCGGGGACAGGGGAGGCGGGAGCAGTTCTTC. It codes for CASSEKRRGQGRREQFF.

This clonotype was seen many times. The CDR3 here is CASSPQLSDTQYF. The CDR3 DNA reads TGTGCCAGCAGCCCCCAATTGAGTGATACGCAGTATTTT. J is TRBJ2-3 and V is TRBV27; D remains unclear. Between the trimmed V and J ends, which lost 6 bases and 6 bases, there was a span of 13 bases. This CDR3 has 13 residues. Per germline, CDR1 MNHEY and CDR2 SMNVEV (reference sequence).

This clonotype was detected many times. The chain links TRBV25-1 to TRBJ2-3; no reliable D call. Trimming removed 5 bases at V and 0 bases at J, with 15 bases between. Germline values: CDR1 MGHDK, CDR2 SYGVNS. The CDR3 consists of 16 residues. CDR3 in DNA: TGTGCCAGCAGTCAAAGAGCAGGACCTAGCACAGATACGCAGTATTTT. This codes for CASSQRAGPSTDTQYF.

The chain's CDR3 is CASSARGRSNTEAFF. CDR3 DNA sequence: TGTGCCAGCAGTGCCAGGGGGCGGTCGAACACTGAAGCTTTCTTT. The chain is built from TRBV6-2 or TRBV6-3 and TRBJ1-1; TRBD1 matches 8 bases. The J segment lost 1 base and the V segment lost 5 bases, leaving 6 bases of the junction unmatched. Germline CDR1 reads MNHEY; CDR2 reads SVGEGT. The CDR3 length is 15 residues.

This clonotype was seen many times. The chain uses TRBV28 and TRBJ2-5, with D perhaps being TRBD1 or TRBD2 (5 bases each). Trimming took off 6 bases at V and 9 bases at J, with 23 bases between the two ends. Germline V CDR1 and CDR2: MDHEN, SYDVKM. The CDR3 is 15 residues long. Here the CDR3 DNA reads TGTGCCAGCAGGGAGGTCAGGGCTCTATTTGGGGCCCAGTACTTC. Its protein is CASREVRALFGAQYF.

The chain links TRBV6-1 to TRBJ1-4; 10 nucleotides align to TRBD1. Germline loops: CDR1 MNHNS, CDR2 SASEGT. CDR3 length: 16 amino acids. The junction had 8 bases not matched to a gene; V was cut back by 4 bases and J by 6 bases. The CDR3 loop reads CASSGDRGRSYEKLFF. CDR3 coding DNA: TGTGCCAGCAGTGGGGACAGGGGAAGGAGTTATGAAAAACTGTTTTTT.

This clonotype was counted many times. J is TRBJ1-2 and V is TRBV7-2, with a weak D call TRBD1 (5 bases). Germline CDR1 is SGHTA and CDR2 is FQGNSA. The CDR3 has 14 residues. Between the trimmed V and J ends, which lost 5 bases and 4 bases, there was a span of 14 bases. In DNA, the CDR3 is TGTGCCAGCAGCCCTCAACCCGGGGGCTATGGCTACACCTTC. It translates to CASSPQPGGYGYTF. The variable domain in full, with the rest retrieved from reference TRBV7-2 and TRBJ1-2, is GAGVSQSPSNKVTEKGKDVELRCDPISGHTALYWYRQSLGQGLEFLIYFQGNSAPDKSGLPSDRFSAERTGGSVSTLTIQRTQQEDSAVYLCASSPQPGGYGYTFGSGTRLTVV.

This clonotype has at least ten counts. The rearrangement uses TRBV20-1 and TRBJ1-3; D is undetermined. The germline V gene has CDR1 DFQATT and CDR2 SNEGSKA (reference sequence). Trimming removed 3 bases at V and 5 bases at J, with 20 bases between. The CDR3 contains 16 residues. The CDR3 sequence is CSARQVGSQRRNTIYF. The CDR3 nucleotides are TGCAGTGCTAGGCAGGTGGGCAGCCAAAGGAGAAACACCATATATTTT.

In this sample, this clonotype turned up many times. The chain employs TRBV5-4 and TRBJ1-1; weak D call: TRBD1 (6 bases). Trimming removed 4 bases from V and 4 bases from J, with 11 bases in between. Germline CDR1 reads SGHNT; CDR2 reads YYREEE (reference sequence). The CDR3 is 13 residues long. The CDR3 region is CASSATGGTEAFF. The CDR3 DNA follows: TGTGCCAGCAGCGCGACAGGCGGCACTGAAGCTTTCTTT.

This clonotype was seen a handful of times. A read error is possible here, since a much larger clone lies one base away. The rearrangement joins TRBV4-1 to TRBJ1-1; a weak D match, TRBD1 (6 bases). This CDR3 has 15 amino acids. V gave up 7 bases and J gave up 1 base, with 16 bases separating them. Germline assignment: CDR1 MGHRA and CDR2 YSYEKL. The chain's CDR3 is CASKETGGRNTEAFF. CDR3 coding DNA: TGCGCCAGCAAGGAAACCGGGGGGCGGAACACTGAAGCTTTCTTT.

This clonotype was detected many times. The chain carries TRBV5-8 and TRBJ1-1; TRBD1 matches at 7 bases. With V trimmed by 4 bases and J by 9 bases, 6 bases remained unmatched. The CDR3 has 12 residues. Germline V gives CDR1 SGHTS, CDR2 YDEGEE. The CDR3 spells CASSTGQPKAFF. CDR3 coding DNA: TGTGCCAGCAGCACGGGACAGCCAAAAGCTTTCTTT.

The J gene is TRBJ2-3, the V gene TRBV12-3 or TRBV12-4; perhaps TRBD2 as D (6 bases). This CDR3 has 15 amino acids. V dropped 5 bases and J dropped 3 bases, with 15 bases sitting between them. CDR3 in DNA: TGTGCCAGCAGTCGCCCCGGGGGTGGTACAGATACGCAGTATTTT. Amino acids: CASSRPGGGTDTQYF.

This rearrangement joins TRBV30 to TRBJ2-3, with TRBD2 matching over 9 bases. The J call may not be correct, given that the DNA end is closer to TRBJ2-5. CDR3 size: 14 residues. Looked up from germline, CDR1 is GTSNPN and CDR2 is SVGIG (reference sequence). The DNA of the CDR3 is TGTGCCTGGAGGGTTAGCGGGGGACGGGAGACCCAGTACTTC. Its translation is CAWRVSGGRETQYF.

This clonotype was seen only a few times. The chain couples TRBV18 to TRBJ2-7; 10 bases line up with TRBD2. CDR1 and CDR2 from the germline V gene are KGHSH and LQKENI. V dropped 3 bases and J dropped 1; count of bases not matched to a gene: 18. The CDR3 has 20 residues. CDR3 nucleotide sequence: TGTGCCAGCTCACCCCGGGATTGGAAGGGGACTAGCGCAAGATCCTACGAGCAGTACTTC. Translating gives CASSPRDWKGTSARSYEQYF.